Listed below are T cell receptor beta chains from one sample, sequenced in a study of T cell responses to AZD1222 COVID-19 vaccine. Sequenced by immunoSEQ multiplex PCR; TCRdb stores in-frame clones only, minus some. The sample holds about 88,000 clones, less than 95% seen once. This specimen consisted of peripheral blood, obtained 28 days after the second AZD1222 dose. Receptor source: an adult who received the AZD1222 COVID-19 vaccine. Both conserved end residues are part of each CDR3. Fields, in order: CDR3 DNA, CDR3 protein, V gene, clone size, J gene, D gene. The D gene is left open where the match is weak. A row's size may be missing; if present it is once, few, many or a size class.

TGCGCCAGCAGCTTCGGGACAGGAGAGCCCTACGAGCAGTACTTC	CASSFGTGEPYEQYF	TRBV5-1	NA	TRBJ2-7	TRBD1
TGCAGCGTCAAAGGACAGGGTATCGATGGCTACACCTTC	CSVKGQGIDGYTF	TRBV29-1	NA	TRBJ1-2	TRBD1
TGTGCCATTATCCGGGATATATCCTACAATGAGCAGTTCTTC	CAIIRDISYNEQFF	TRBV6-5	NA	TRBJ2-1	NA
TGTGCCAGCAGCCTAACTAACTATGGCTACACCTTC	CASSLTNYGYTF	TRBV28	NA	TRBJ1-2	NA
TGTGCCAGCAGTTACTCAGCAGGCAACTATGGCTACACCTTC	CASSYSAGNYGYTF	TRBV6-2/TRBV6-3	NA	TRBJ1-2	NA
TGTGCCATCAGCACGGACAGCGCGGGAAACACCATATATTTT	CAISTDSAGNTIYF	TRBV10-3	NA	TRBJ1-3	NA
TGTGCCAGCAGTTACGATGTAGGAGAAACTAACTATGGCTACACCTTC	CASSYDVGETNYGYTF	TRBV6-2/TRBV6-3	NA	TRBJ1-2	NA
TGCGCCAGCAGCTGGACAGGGGAACCTCCCGGGGAGCTGTTTTTT	CASSWTGEPPGELFF	TRBV5-1	once	TRBJ2-2	TRBD1
TGTGCCAGCAGTGAAGAAAGGACAGCCTTGTACAATGAGCAGTTCTTC	CASSEERTALYNEQFF	TRBV2	once	TRBJ2-1	NA
TGTGCCAGCAGCTTAGATGGTAGCAATCAGCCCCAGCATTTT	CASSLDGSNQPQHF	TRBV7-2	NA	TRBJ1-5	NA
TGTGCCAGCAGCGTAGGTGGAGTGGGGAACACCATATATTTT	CASSVGGVGNTIYF	TRBV9	NA	TRBJ1-3	NA
TGTGCCAGCAGCTCCCGAGGGGGAGGGAACACTGAAGCTTTCTTT	CASSSRGGGNTEAFF	TRBV7-2	once	TRBJ1-1	NA
TGTGCCGGAAAACCAGGGGGCGGAAACATTCAGTACTTC	CAGKPGGGNIQYF	TRBV28	NA	TRBJ2-4	TRBD1
TGTGCCACCAGTCTTACAGATACGCAGTATTTT	CATSLTDTQYF	TRBV24-1	NA	TRBJ2-3	NA
TGCGCCAGCAGCCAAGAGATCGGAGAGGTCTACGAGCAGTACTTC	CASSQEIGEVYEQYF	TRBV4-3	NA	TRBJ2-7	NA
TGTGCCAGCAGCCAGGGACTAGCGGGGGTGAACACCGGGGAGCTGTTTTTT	CASSQGLAGVNTGELFF	TRBV3-1/TRBV3-2	NA	TRBJ2-2	TRBD2
TGTGCCAGCAGCTTAGGGGTTGGGGGGGCAGGCAATCAGCCCCAGCATTTT	CASSLGVGGAGNQPQHF	TRBV7-9	NA	TRBJ1-5	NA
TGTGCCAGCTCTCAGGACAGGGCGCATGAGACCCAGTACTTC	CASSQDRAHETQYF	TRBV18	once	TRBJ2-5	TRBD1
TGTGCCAGCAGTGACCCCCGGCTGGGTAGTAATGAAAAACTGTTTTTT	CASSDPRLGSNEKLFF	TRBV28	NA	TRBJ1-4	NA
TGTGCCAGCAGCTTAGCCGGGACGAACACCGGGGAGCTGTTTTTT	CASSLAGTNTGELFF	TRBV7-9	NA	TRBJ2-2	NA
TGTGCCAGCAGAGAAACAGGGTCTCGGTATAATTCACCCCTCCACTTT	CASRETGSRYNSPLHF	TRBV28	once	TRBJ1-6	NA
TGTGCCAGCAGCTTAGCCGCGGGACAGGGTGGCAATGAGCAGTTCTTC	CASSLAAGQGGNEQFF	TRBV7-3	NA	TRBJ2-1	TRBD1
TGTGCCAGCAGCGCCTTCCGGAAACAGGGCTCTGGCTACACCTTC	CASSAFRKQGSGYTF	TRBV27	once	TRBJ1-2	NA
TGCAGCGTCACAACAGGGGAACGGCAGCCCCAGCATTTT	CSVTTGERQPQHF	TRBV29-1	NA	TRBJ1-5	TRBD1
TGTGCCATATCGACAGGGCTAGACAATGAGCAGTTCTTC	CAISTGLDNEQFF	TRBV10-3	NA	TRBJ2-1	TRBD1
TGTGCCAGCAGCCCAAGTGGGGCTAACTATGGCTACACCTTC	CASSPSGANYGYTF	TRBV7-9	few	TRBJ1-2	NA
TGTGCCAGCAGCCAAGGGGACGCCCCGGTGGGTACGCAGTATTTT	CASSQGDAPVGTQYF	TRBV9	NA	TRBJ2-3	NA
TGTGCCAGCCTAGATAAAAACACTGAAGCTTTCTTT	CASLDKNTEAFF	TRBV28	NA	TRBJ1-1	NA
TGTGCCAGTAGTGCCGCAGGGGCCGCTTACCTCTACGAGCAGTACTTC	CASSAAGAAYLYEQYF	TRBV19	NA	TRBJ2-7	NA
TGCAGCGTTGCCCAGGGAGTATCCTACAATGAGCAGTTCTTC	CSVAQGVSYNEQFF	TRBV29-1	NA	TRBJ2-1	NA
TGTGCCACCAGCAGAGGGGGCGGTGAAGGCTACACCTTC	CATSRGGGEGYTF	TRBV15	NA	TRBJ1-2	NA
TGTGCCAGCAGCTTAGCTGGGCGGAATTCACCCCTCCACTTT	CASSLAGRNSPLHF	TRBV11-2	NA	TRBJ1-6	NA
TGTGCCAGCAAGCCCGGAGTCACGGGTCAGCCCCAGCATTTT	CASKPGVTGQPQHF	TRBV2	NA	TRBJ1-5	NA
TGTGCCTGGGACAGGAACTCTGGAAACACCATATATTTT	CAWDRNSGNTIYF	TRBV30	once	TRBJ1-3	NA
TGTGCCAGCAGCGTATTCTCGGGGGGAGGCAATGAGCAGTTCTTC	CASSVFSGGGNEQFF	TRBV9	NA	TRBJ2-1	TRBD2
TGCGCCAGCAGCCAAGATTGGGTAACCGGGGAGCTGTTTTTT	CASSQDWVTGELFF	TRBV4-3	NA	TRBJ2-2	NA
TGTGCCAGCAGCCCCATGTTAGGCTATGGCTACACCTTC	CASSPMLGYGYTF	TRBV6-5	NA	TRBJ1-2	NA
TGTGCCAGCAGCCAACCCGACTTCAAATATCAGCCCCAGCATTTT	CASSQPDFKYQPQHF	TRBV3-1/TRBV3-2	NA	TRBJ1-5	NA
TGCGCCAGCAGCCGGGACTGGGGATCGTACGAGCAGTACTTC	CASSRDWGSYEQYF	TRBV5-1	NA	TRBJ2-7	NA
TGTGCCAGCAGTTTATGGGGGCGGACAGATGAAGCTTTCTTT	CASSLWGRTDEAFF	TRBV27	NA	TRBJ1-1	NA
TGCGCCAGCAGCCAAGGACAGGGAGGTTCCTACGAGCAGTACTTC	CASSQGQGGSYEQYF	TRBV4-3	few	TRBJ2-7	NA
TGTGCCAGCAGCTGGGGGGATGCGTACAGGGCGCCTAACTATGGCTACACCTTC	CASSWGDAYRAPNYGYTF	TRBV7-8	few	TRBJ1-2	NA
TGTGCCAGCAACCCGGACAGGGGACGTCAGCCCCAGCATTTT	CASNPDRGRQPQHF	TRBV2	NA	TRBJ1-5	TRBD1